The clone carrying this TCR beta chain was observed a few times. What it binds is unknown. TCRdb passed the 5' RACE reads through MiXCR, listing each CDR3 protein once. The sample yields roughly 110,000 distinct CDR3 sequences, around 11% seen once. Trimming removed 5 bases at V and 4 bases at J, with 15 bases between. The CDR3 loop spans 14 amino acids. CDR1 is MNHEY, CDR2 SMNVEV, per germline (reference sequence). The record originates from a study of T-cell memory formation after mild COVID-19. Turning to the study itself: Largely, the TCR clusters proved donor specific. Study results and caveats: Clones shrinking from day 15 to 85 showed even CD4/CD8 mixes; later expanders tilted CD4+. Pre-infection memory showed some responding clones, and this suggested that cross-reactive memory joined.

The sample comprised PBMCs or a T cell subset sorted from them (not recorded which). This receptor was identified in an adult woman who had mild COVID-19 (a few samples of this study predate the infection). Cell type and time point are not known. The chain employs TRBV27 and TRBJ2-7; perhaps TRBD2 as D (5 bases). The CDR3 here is CASSIRGVLYEQYF. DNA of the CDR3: TGTGCCAGCAGTATTCGGGGAGTTCTTTACGAGCAGTACTTC.